This record covers a single T cell receptor beta chain. No antigen is known for it. This sample is drawn from a study of a mutant IDH1 vaccine in newly diagnosed glioma. Study summary: Vaccinations, eight in total, occurred in weeks 1, 3, 5, 7, 11, 15, 19, 23. Vaccines began 4-6 weeks after radiotherapy alone, or with temozolomide cycles. Treated patients had a mean age of around 40 years and a sex split that was around 62% male and roughly 40% female.

Time point defined: week 11, during vaccination. It was 300 ug of mutant IDH1 20-mer peptide that made up each vaccine dose, given with topical imiquimod. Tumors from donors were new WHO grade 3 or 4 IDH1-mutant astrocytomas with ATRX loss. Data came from immunoSEQ multiplex PCR; TCRdb stores just in-frame clones and leaves some out. The table has tens of thousands of clones, 70% to 85% seen once; the top ten hold 3% to 4%. Sequencing used PBMCs, obtained from a glioma patient whose treatment included an IDH1 peptide vaccine. The clonotype was recovered from a young man with glioma.

CDR3 residues: CSVEVGGNQPQHF. The CDR3 DNA is TGCAGCGTTGAAGTCGGAGGTAATCAGCCCCAGCATTTT. The chain uses TRBV29-1 and TRBJ1-5, with unresolved D. This CDR3 is 13 amino acids long. CDR1 is SQVTM, CDR2 ANQGSEA, per germline. The V end lost 1 base, the J end lost 4 bases, and 8 bases lay between the germline ends.